Sequencing of this T cell receptor (beta chain) was carried out in a study of blood T cell repertoires in COVID-19. Germline CDR1 and CDR2: MNHNY and SVGAGI (reference sequence). Trimming took 7 bases from V and 1 from J, leaving 14 bases between them. This CDR3 region has 14 residues. Methods used by the authors: Reference gene primer amplification yielded estimated nucleated cell counts. Assay used: immunoSEQ multiplex PCR; TCRdb lists only in-frame clones, some missing. The DNA was the basis for D and trimming; V, J and clone size are from that table. The table has more than 85,000 clones, approximately 80% seen once; the top ten hold roughly two fifths.

The rearrangement joins TRBV6-6 to TRBJ2-7, with D possibly matching TRBD1 (6 bases). Sequenced sample: peripheral blood. The sequence derives from an elderly man with acute or convalescent COVID-19. CDR3 sequence reads: CASNGQSTSYEQYF. CDR3 DNA sequence: TGTGCCAGCAACGGACAGTCCACGTCCTACGAGCAGTACTTC.